These 14 T cell receptor beta chains originate from one sample sequenced in a study of T cells in Graves' hyperthyroidism and ophthalmopathy. RNA transcripts gave rise to amplified TCR beta CDR3 regions. First-round RT-PCR with HTBI primers amplified the TCR CDR3 region. One entry per CDR3 protein, called by TCRdb with MiXCR from the multiplex PCR reads. Of more than 300,000 distinct CDR3 sequences in the sample, roughly 14% were seen once. The specimen was blood. Receptors originate from a woman in her thirties with Graves' ophthalmopathy.

At least ten counts were recorded for this clonotype. The V call is TRBV28, the J call TRBJ2-6; the D gene is possibly TRBD1 (5 bases). Trimming stripped 6 bases from V and 0 bases from J, with 12 bases between. The germline V gene encodes CDR1 MDHEN and CDR2 SYDVKM. The CDR3 consists of 16 residues. The CDR3, as DNA: TGTGCCAGCAGCCCCATCACAGGCTCTGGGGCCAACGTCCTGACTTTC. Translated, it gives CASSPITGSGANVLTF.

This clonotype was found many times. The chain combines TRBV7-9 with TRBJ2-3; tentative D call: TRBD1 (6 bases). V shed 2 bases and J shed 0 bases, with 15 bases lying between them. CDR1 and CDR2 from the germline V gene are SEHNR and FQNEAQ (reference sequence). The CDR3 runs 17 residues. CDR3 sequence (DNA): TGTGCCAGCAGCTTAACGACCGGGACAATTAGCACAGATACGCAGTATTTT. This encodes CASSLTTGTISTDTQYF.

In its sample, this clonotype was seen many times. This chain connects TRBV3-1 to TRBJ2-1; maybe TRBD2 (5 bases). Germline assignment: CDR1 LGHDT and CDR2 YNNKEL (reference sequence). The CDR3 extends over 12 amino acids. V was trimmed by 2 bases and J by 9 bases, leaving 8 bases between them. The CDR3 loop is CASSQSEGEQFF. Written as DNA, the CDR3 is TGTGCCAGCAGCCAATCTGAGGGTGAGCAGTTCTTC.

At least ten counts were recorded for this clonotype. The chain recombines TRBV20-1 with TRBJ2-3; D unclear. The V end lost 5 bases, the J end lost 6 bases, and 18 bases lay between the germline ends. The CDR3 loop spans 14 amino acids. The germline V gene has CDR1 DFQATT and CDR2 SNEGSKA (reference sequence). As DNA, the CDR3 is TGCAGTGCTGGTCTAGAGTCCCACAGCGATACGCAGTATTTT. Translated: CSAGLESHSDTQYF.

This clonotype was seen a handful of times. This chain connects TRBV9 to TRBJ2-7, with D perhaps TRBD1 or TRBD2 (5 bases each). Trimming cost V 4 bases and J 3 bases, with 14 bases left between them. This CDR3 spans 14 amino acids. Germline assignment: CDR1 SGDLS and CDR2 YYNGEE. The CDR3: CASSKGTAGYEQYF. The CDR3 DNA is TGTGCCAGCAGCAAAGGGACCGCGGGCTACGAGCAGTACTTC.

At least ten counts were recorded for this clonotype. V and J are TRBV2 and TRBJ1-1; perhaps TRBD1 as D (5 bases). V was shortened by 8 bases and J by 2 bases, with 15 bases between the two germline ends. The CDR3 consists of 14 residues. Germline loops: CDR1 SNHLY, CDR2 FYNNEI. This chain's CDR3 is CASLSVRDNTEAFF. The DNA of the CDR3 is TGTGCCAGCTTAAGCGTGCGGGACAACACTGAAGCTTTCTTT.

At least ten counts were recorded for this clonotype. This chain joins TRBV11-3 and TRBJ1-2, with TRBD1 as a possible D gene (5 bases). The CDR3 is 15 amino acids. Germline V gives CDR1 SGHNT, CDR2 YENEEA. Trimming shortened V by 2 bases and J by 6 bases, and 16 bases separated the two germline ends. CDR3 region: CASSLLGSGGDGYTF. The DNA for the CDR3 is TGTGCCAGCAGCTTACTCGGATCGGGGGGGGATGGCTACACCTTC.

This clonotype was observed at least ten times. The chain has TRBV3-1 and TRBJ1-2; D may be TRBD1 (6 bases). V dropped 0 bases and J dropped 5 bases, with 13 bases sitting between them. This CDR3 has 15 amino acids. Germline V CDR1 and CDR2: LGHDT, YNNKEL (reference sequence). The CDR3 loop is CASSQDRRQGYGYTF. The CDR3 coding sequence is TGTGCCAGCAGCCAAGATCGGCGGCAGGGGTATGGCTACACCTTC.

This clonotype was counted a few times. CDR3 in amino acids: CASSEGPNTGELFF. The CDR3 DNA is TGTGCCAGCAGTGAGGGACCTAACACCGGGGAGCTGTTTTTT. The chain links TRBV6-1 to TRBJ2-2; D could derive from TRBD1 or TRBD2 (5 bases each). Per the germline V gene, CDR1 is MNHNS and CDR2 is SASEGT. V was trimmed by 3 bases and J by 2 bases, leaving 7 bases between them. The CDR3 has 14 amino acids.

Ten or more counts support this clonotype. The chain has TRBV7-2 and TRBJ2-3, with 10 bases aligning to TRBD2. This CDR3 spans 14 amino acids. Trimming took 6 bases from V and 6 from J; bases not matched to a gene: 6. Germline V CDR1 and CDR2: SGHTA, FQGNSA. In nucleotides, the CDR3 is TGTGCCAGCAGTACGGGACTAGCGTCGGATACGCAGTATTTT. This translates into CASSTGLASDTQYF.

About this clonotype itself: One end of the junction fails to match germline, which may point to a read error. The chain carries TRBV11-2 and TRBJ1-5, with TRBD1 identical over 7 bases. Per the germline V gene, CDR1 is SGHAT and CDR2 is FQNNGV. The CDR3 is 12 residues long. CDR3 DNA sequence: TGTGCCAGCAGCTCCGACCCGGGACAGCTCTATTTT. Its protein product is CASSSDPGQLYF.

This clonotype was seen ten or more times. This sequence joins TRBV7-9 and TRBJ1-5; TRBD1 aligns across 7 bases. Trimming took 5 bases from V and 0 from J; bases not matched to a gene: 4. Germline V gene lookup returns CDR1 SEHNR and CDR2 FQNEAQ (reference sequence). CDR3 size: 15 residues. CDR3 bases: TGTGCCAGCAGCACGGGACAGTATAGCAATCAGCCCCAGCATTTT. This translates into CASSTGQYSNQPQHF.

The chain uses TRBV19 and TRBJ1-4; no clear D gene. The CDR3 sequence is 14 residues long. Germline CDR1 LNHDA, CDR2 SQIVND (reference sequence). The V and J ends lost 3 bases and 6 bases respectively, with 11 bases between them. CDR3 region: CASSMGRKDEKLFF. The CDR3 DNA reads as TGTGCCAGTAGTATGGGGAGAAAGGATGAAAAACTGTTTTTT.

This clonotype was recorded many times. The chain links TRBV18 to TRBJ1-2, with D hard to call. Germline CDR1 is KGHSH and CDR2 is LQKENI. The V and J ends lost 8 bases and 3 bases respectively, with 16 bases between them. The CDR3 length is 14 residues. This chain's CDR3 is CASAPPGVDYGYTF. DNA of the CDR3: TGTGCCAGCGCCCCCCCCGGGGTTGACTATGGCTACACCTTC.